One T cell receptor beta chain is described in this entry. These data belong to a study of blood T cell repertoires in COVID-19. Turning to the study itself: The United States, Italy and Spain provided the acute and convalescent COVID-19 samples.

TCRdb keeps only in-frame clones here, not all; method: immunoSEQ multiplex PCR. Of fewer than 350,000 clones in the sample, 70% to 90% were seen once. Study members were between about 18 and 95 years old and lived in roughly 24 US regions. Germline CDR1 and CDR2: SNHLY and FYNNEI. The CDR3 is made up of 15 amino acids. Deletions cut 7 bases from V and 7 bases from J, with 20 bases between. The receptor's source is a woman aged 40 to 55 who had recovered from COVID-19. The V call is TRBV2, the J call TRBJ1-5; D might be TRBD1 (6 bases). Sequencing was performed on PBMCs or T cells enriched from blood (not recorded which). CDR3 protein: CASTLLGGGDQPQHF. Written as DNA, the CDR3 is TGTGCCAGCACCCTTTTAGGGGGAGGGGACCAGCCCCAGCATTTT.